This T cell receptor (beta chain) was obtained from a study of cytomegalovirus exposure and HLA in healthy donors (dated by TCRdb to 2016 to 2017). For context, the study as a whole: An earlier analysis of more than 550 of the donors reported about 300 Gb of sequence data and some 110 million unique TCR beta sequences obtained from approximately 180 million T cells. In the later analysis, no new phenotypic data were used to find candidate immune exposures; instead, reliance was placed on TCR beta sequences and their occurrence across donors. Roughly 310 gigabases of sequencing data and 70 million to 85 million unique TCR sequences were included in an early release covering roughly 700 HLA-typed donors. To predict cytomegalovirus infection status, the study combined high-throughput TCR immunosequencing, statistical association of individual TCRs with disease status, and machine learning. In a later genetic analysis, genome-wide SNP genotypes for about three fifths of the 666 donors were used, and that subset was treated as a discovery cohort. The study was designed to test whether signatures of past pathogen exposure could be identified by cataloging public T cell receptors. Every discovery cohort repertoire had been produced on one sequencing platform. Donor age, sex, ethnicity and CMV serostatus were collected together with the repertoire data. Across roughly 420 genotyped donors of the cohort, an average of approximately 200,000 unique TCR beta nucleotide sequences per donor were sequenced, and 15% to 20% of those sequences were non-productive. Besides the first cohort of approximately 710 subjects, a separate validation cohort made up of over a hundred different subjects was used. An earlier analysis of roughly 600 of the donors used high-throughput TCR beta sequencing to judge whether each TCR beta V gene segment behaved as functional or pseudogenic. About five DR-DQ haplotypes were handled as single units for association and clustering, since linkage in the cohort was strong. HLA typing included class I and class II loci at four-digit resolution. The number of donors typed differed by locus, with 629-630 for A, B, C, DRB1 and DQB1, around 560 for DQA1, 600 to 610 for DPA1, and some 440 for DPB1. The T cell repertoires of 550 to 850 subjects were profiled by immunosequencing and related to cytomegalovirus serostatus. Among the roughly 410 genotyped donors, approximately 81% belonged to the genetic ancestry cluster associated with self-reported Caucasian donors. In a later analysis, previously published TCR beta repertoires from about 670 donors were re-analyzed and high-resolution HLA genotyping was added so that TCR occurrence patterns could be studied.

The cohort consisted of 666 healthy bone marrow donors. Cohort members were all nominally healthy when sampled, although unrecorded immune exposures were likely present. The donor was CMV seropositive and belonged to the group of over 250 seropositive cohort members. A peripheral blood sample was provided by each donor, and peripheral blood mononuclear cells were used for TCR beta sequencing. The Qiagen DNeasy Blood Extraction Kit was used to extract genomic DNA from the blood cell samples. The library was generated by the immunoSEQ multiplex PCR assay. A mixture of 60 forward primers for TCR Vbeta segments and 13 reverse primers for TCR Jbeta segments was used in the multiplex PCR. The CDR3 region of rearranged TCR beta genes was amplified from genomic DNA by a multiplex PCR assay. Amplified TCR beta libraries were sequenced as 87-base-pair reads on the Illumina HiSeq System. As for the original processing: In a later analysis, 70 million to 95 million unique TCR beta chains were counted across the approximately 620 repertoires, and roughly 11 million of these chains were shared by at least two donors. A nearest-neighbor algorithm error-corrected the raw reads and collapsed the reads into unique sequences, merging closely related sequences to remove PCR and sequencing errors. V, D and J gene segments were assigned by aligning CDR3 sequences to IMGT reference sequences. For a sequence to be retained, a match of at least six nucleotides was required to both a V gene segment and a J gene segment. Rearrangements were classified as productive when the CDR3 lacked stop codons and remained in frame with V and J, and all other rearrangements were classified as non-productive. CDR3 was defined according to IMGT convention as the region running from the second conserved V-encoded cysteine to the conserved J-encoded phenylalanine. Sequences without an unambiguous match to a single V gene segment were excluded from the earlier analysis of about 600 of the donors. In an earlier analysis of approximately 590 of the donors, V segments were called functional above 56.7% productive rearrangements and were called segregating when the between-donor standard deviation exceeded 5%. A statistical classification framework was developed to diagnose cytomegalovirus status using the catalog of TCR beta chain sequences. In a later analysis, V and J genes were assigned by comparing TCR nucleotide sequences against IMGT/GENE-DB human TR gene sequences. The TCRdist pipeline was used in a later analysis to assign CDR3 sequences and most-parsimonious VDJ recombination scenarios. In a later analysis, every TCR beta chain was defined by the combination of its CDR3 amino acid sequence and its V-gene family, and reads without a unique V-gene family were dropped. In a later analysis, 450 to 600 highly shared, low-generation-probability nucleotide sequences were removed to address suspected cross-contamination and a sequencing artifact. In a later analysis, a clonal expansion index was calculated for each public chain from normalized within-repertoire ranks of inferred template counts. In a later analysis, generation probabilities were computed using a VDJ recombination model fitted to out-of-frame rearrangements, and the results were checked against IGoR. A later analysis scored TCR-TCR, TCR-HLA and TCR-CMV co-occurrence with hypergeometric tests, applying a repertoire-size bias correction to TCR pairs. In a later analysis, false discovery rates were estimated by permuting HLA or CMV assignments 20 times. In a later analysis, co-occurring TCRs were grouped using DBSCAN, and TCRdist sequence similarity was added for clustering within HLA-allele-positive subsets. Repertoires with fewer than 30,000 or more than 120,000 public chains, plus five repertoires with anomalous nucleotide sharing, were excluded from co-occurrence clustering. TCRdb carries this immuneACCESS record with in-frame sequences only. Its versions omit some clonotypes, under half of them owing to an unresolved V gene in the studies checked, with the rest unexplained. The DNA gave D and trimming, while V, J and clone size come from that table. This sample is represented by some 140,000 clones; over 60% of them were singletons. The top ten clonotypes cover around 1.3% of the sample.

Overall study results and their limits: Most TCR sequences were seen in very few donors, while some public TCRs were found in many individuals. Because counts were too low, roughly 17 rarely observed V segments, including chromosome 9 orphons, were left out of the earlier analysis of over 550 of the donors. HLA typing was unavailable for some donors at each locus, so association tests used only the typed subset. In the study, around 150 TCR beta chains were listed as associated with cytomegalovirus. Most CMV-associated TCR beta chains appeared to be HLA-restricted in a later analysis, and the HLA associations seemed to be driven largely by CMV exposure. Sequencing depth was assumed to be roughly uniform across donors in the presence/absence analyses, though that assumption may not hold. The classifier was reported to diagnose cytomegalovirus status with high specificity and sensitivity in both the original and validation cohorts. In a later analysis, TCR association rates were found to vary across HLA loci, with the most associated TCRs seen for DRB1 alleles and the fewest for HLA-C alleles. An association between a missense DCLRE1C variant and V-gene and J-gene trimming of TCR beta chains was found in a later genetic analysis and replicated in an independent cohort. In a later analysis, HLA-associated TCR beta chains showed more clonal expansion and lower generation probabilities than non-associated chains that were equally common. When HLA alleles, especially DR and DQ, strongly co-occurred, TCR associations were difficult to assign to individual alleles. A cluster of highly shared sequence variants was judged likely to represent a technical artifact of the sequencing pipeline. In vitro tests confirmed that a few of the cytomegalovirus-associated TCR beta chains recognize cytomegalovirus antigens. At a false discovery rate of 0.05, a later analysis linked some 18,000 TCR beta sequences to specific HLA alleles. A further reported finding was that TCR beta sequences accurately predicted the HLA-A and HLA-B alleles for most subjects in the first cohort. The 87-base-pair reads could not distinguish some IMGT-functional V segments, including TRBV6-2 and TRBV6-3, so those segments were excluded. According to the authors, the approach could potentially be generalized to other disease states and immunological phenotypes. In a later analysis, several top co-occurrence clusters were reported to appear linked to parvovirus B19, influenza, CMV and Epstein-Barr virus. An earlier analysis of around 600 of the donors showed that most TCR beta V segments appeared in productive rearrangements either about 87% or about 30% of the time, which broadly matched IMGT annotations. Correlated functional status among segregating V segments might be attributable to linkage disequilibrium, but an unknown experimental factor could not be ruled out. This cohort had only TCR beta chains sequenced, and the lack of alpha or paired-chain data limited which features could be detected. According to a later genetic analysis, donors in an Asian-associated ancestry cluster had fewer N-insertions in productive TCRs than the roughly 700-donor mean. For the cohort, immune exposure information was limited to CMV serostatus.

For this clone: The antigen it binds to is not known. No much larger clone exists at a distance of one base, and base qualities are not known.

For CDR1 and CDR2, the germline V gene lists SGHTA and FQGNSA. Trimming removed 0 bases from V and 2 bases from J; the gene matches leave 13 bases unexplained. The cysteine opens and the phenylalanine closes a CDR3 of 19 amino acids. CDR3 DNA is the only sequence kept; it has 57 bases, read in frame from the first base. The TCR comes from a male donor in good health and CMV-seropositive. The sample consisted of PBMCs. Recombination connected TRBV7-2 to TRBJ2-7, with 10 central nucleotides matching TRBD2. Read as DNA, the sequence is TGTGCCAGCAGCTTAGCGTCTAGCGGGAGAAGAAGTTGGGCCTACGAGCAGTACTTC. Its translation reads: CASSLASSGRRSWAYEQYF. The variable domain in full, with residues beyond the CDR3 obtained from the reference TRBV7-2 and TRBJ2-7 genes, is GAGVSQSPSNKVTEKGKDVELRCDPISGHTALYWYRQSLGQGLEFLIYFQGNSAPDKSGLPSDRFSAERTGGSVSTLTIQRTQQEDSAVYLCASSLASSGRRSWAYEQYFGPGTRLTVT.